The clone carrying this T cell receptor (beta chain) has more than one count but fewer than ten. Its antigen remains unknown. These data come from a study of beta chain features in type 1 diabetes. Broader study findings: Researchers could not determine here whether HLA type influences TCRB rearrangement. Equally in patients and controls, shorter templates might have been favored by PCR. Comparison showed that naive, central memory and Treg TCRB repertoires appeared more similar among patients than among healthy donors.

One heparinised draw, averaging roughly 0.12 L, was taken per donor. Trimming took off 2 bases at V and 3 bases at J, with 7 bases between the two ends. Germline V gene lookup returns CDR1 SQVTM and CDR2 ANQGSEA. The CDR3 has 13 amino acids. Expressed TCRB transcripts were sequenced because the entire RNA isolate underwent reverse transcription. TCRdb keeps only in-frame clones here, not all; method: immunoSEQ multiplex PCR. The table includes 500,000 to 700,000 clones, less than 20% detected once. The source of this sequence is a man aged 18 to 29 in good health. This chain connects TRBV29-1 to TRBJ2-2, with D tentatively TRBD2 (5 bases). Material: naive CD4+ T cells from blood. CDR3 in amino acids: CSVEKRYTGELFF. The CDR3 DNA follows: TGCAGCGTTGAAAAGCGGTACACCGGGGAGCTGTTTTTT.